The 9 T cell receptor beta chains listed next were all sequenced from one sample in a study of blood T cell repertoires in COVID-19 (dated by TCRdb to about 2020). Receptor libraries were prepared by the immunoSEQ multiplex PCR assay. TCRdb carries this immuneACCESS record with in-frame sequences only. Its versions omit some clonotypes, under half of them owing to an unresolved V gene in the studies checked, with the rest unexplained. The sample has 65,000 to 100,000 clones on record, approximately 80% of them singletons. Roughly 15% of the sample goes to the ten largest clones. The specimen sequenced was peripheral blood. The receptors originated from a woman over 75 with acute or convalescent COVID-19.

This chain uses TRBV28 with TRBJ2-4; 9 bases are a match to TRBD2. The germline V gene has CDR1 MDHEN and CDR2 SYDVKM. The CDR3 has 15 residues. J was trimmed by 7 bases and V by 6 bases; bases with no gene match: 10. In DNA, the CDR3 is TGTGCCAGCAGATCGGGACTAGCATCTTGGAACATTCAGTACTTC. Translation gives CASRSGLASWNIQYF.

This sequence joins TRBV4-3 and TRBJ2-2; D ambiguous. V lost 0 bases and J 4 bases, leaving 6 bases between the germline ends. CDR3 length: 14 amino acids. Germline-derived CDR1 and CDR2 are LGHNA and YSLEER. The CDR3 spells CASSQDWLTGELFF. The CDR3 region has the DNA TGCGCCAGCAGCCAAGATTGGCTCACCGGGGAGCTGTTTTTT.

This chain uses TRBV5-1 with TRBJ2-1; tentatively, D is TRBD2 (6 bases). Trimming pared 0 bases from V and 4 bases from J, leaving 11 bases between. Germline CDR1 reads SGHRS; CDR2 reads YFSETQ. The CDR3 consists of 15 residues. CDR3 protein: CASSLAGTLYNEQFF. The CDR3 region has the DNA TGCGCCAGCAGCTTGGCCGGGACTTTATACAATGAGCAGTTCTTC.

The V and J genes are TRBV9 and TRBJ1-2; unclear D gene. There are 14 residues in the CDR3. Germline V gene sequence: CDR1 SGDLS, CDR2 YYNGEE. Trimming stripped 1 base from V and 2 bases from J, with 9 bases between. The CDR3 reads CASSVNPRNYGYTF. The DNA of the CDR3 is TGTGCCAGCAGCGTAAACCCGAGAAACTATGGCTACACCTTC.

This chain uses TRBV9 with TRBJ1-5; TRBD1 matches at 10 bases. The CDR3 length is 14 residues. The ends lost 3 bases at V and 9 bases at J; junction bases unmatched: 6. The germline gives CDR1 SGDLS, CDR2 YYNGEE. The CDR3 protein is CASSADRGLAPQHF. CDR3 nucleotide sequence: TGTGCCAGCAGCGCCGACAGGGGGCTAGCGCCCCAGCATTTT.

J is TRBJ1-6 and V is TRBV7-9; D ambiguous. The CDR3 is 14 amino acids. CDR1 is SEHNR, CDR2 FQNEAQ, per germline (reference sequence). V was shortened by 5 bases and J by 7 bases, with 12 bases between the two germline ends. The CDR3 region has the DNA TGTGCCAGCAGCCCTTCCACGGGGAATTCACCCCTCCACTTT. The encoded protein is CASSPSTGNSPLHF.

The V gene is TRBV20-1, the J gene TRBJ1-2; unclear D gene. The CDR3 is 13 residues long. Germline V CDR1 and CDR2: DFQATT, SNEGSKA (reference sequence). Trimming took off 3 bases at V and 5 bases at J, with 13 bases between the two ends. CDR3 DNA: TGCAGTGCTAGTCCGGAGAGAGGATATGGCTACACCTTC. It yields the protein CSASPERGYGYTF.

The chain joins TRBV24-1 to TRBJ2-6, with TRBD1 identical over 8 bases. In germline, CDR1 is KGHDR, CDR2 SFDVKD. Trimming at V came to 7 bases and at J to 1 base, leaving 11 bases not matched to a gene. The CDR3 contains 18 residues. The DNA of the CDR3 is TGTGCCACCAGCTCAAGACAGGGGCCGCTATCTGGGGCCAACGTCCTGACTTTC. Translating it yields CATSSRQGPLSGANVLTF.

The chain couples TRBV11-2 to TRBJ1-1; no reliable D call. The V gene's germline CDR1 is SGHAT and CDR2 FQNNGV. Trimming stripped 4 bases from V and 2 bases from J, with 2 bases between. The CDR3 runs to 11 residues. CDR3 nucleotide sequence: TGTGCCAGCAGCTCAAACACTGAAGCTTTCTTT. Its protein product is CASSSNTEAFF.